The 2 T cell receptor beta chains given below trace back to one sample, sequenced in a study of early T cells in non-severe SARS-CoV-2 infection. Using its own MiXCR run on the 5' RACE reads, TCRdb lists one record per CDR3 protein. Of over 60,000 distinct CDR3 sequences listed, around a tenth were seen once; the top ten hold less than 6.5%. Material for sequencing was whole blood. The receptor source for this set is an adult who was a healthcare worker with PCR-confirmed SARS-CoV-2 infection or an uninfected control (not recorded which).

This clonotype was picked up many times. The chain joins TRBV20-1 to TRBJ2-5, with TRBD2 identical over 11 bases. With 6 bases clipped from V and 5 bases from J, the junction kept 14 bases outside the gene matches. The CDR3 is 16 amino acids. The germline gives CDR1 DFQATT, CDR2 SNEGSKA (reference sequence). The CDR3 nucleotides are TGCAGTGCCTATCCCCGTGGACTAGCGGGTGTTGAGACCCAGTACTTC. Amino acids: CSAYPRGLAGVETQYF.

This clonotype was counted between two and nine times. The rearrangement joins TRBV20-1 to TRBJ2-3, with TRBD2 matching 12 bases. The germline gives CDR1 DFQATT, CDR2 SNEGSKA (reference sequence). Unmatched junction bases numbered 4, after V lost 5 bases and J lost 4 bases. The CDR3 length is 14 residues. CDR3: CSAQTSGSADTQYF. The DNA of the CDR3 is TGCAGTGCTCAGACTAGCGGGAGCGCAGATACGCAGTATTTT.